A selection of T cell receptor beta chains follows, all from one sample in a study of blood T cell repertoires in COVID-19. The protocol was immunoSEQ multiplex PCR, while the TCRdb copy is restricted to in-frame clones and leaves out a portion. Altogether approximately 140,000 clones are present, 84% being singletons, with the ten largest covering 8.9%. Sequencing input: peripheral blood. Every receptor here comes from a man under 40 with COVID-19, enrolled during active disease. The CDR3 runs from the conserved cysteine through the conserved F or W. The order of the fields is D gene, clone size, J gene, V gene, CDR3 protein, CDR3 DNA. A D gene is named only where the DNA matches it firmly. Some rows mark clone size as missing; the rest say once, few, many or name a class of expanded clone.

d_gene: .
abundance: few
j_gene: TRBJ2-5
v_gene: TRBV4-3
CDR3aa: CASSPTPYQETQYF
CDR3nt: TGCGCCAGCAGCCCAACACCGTACCAAGAGACCCAGTACTTC

d_gene: TRBD2
abundance: .
j_gene: TRBJ2-3
v_gene: TRBV11-2
CDR3aa: CASSSPPERETADTQYF
CDR3nt: TGTGCCAGCAGCTCCCCCCCCGAGCGGGAGACGGCAGATACGCAGTATTTT

d_gene: .
abundance: .
j_gene: TRBJ2-5
v_gene: TRBV18
CDR3aa: CASSLTDLGGSQTQYF
CDR3nt: TGTGCCAGCTCACTCACCGATTTAGGAGGGTCCCAGACCCAGTACTTC

d_gene: TRBD1
abundance: few
j_gene: TRBJ2-7
v_gene: TRBV19
CDR3aa: CASAGTGGQGQYF
CDR3nt: TGTGCCAGTGCCGGGACAGGGGGCCAGGGGCAGTACTTC

d_gene: TRBD1
abundance: .
j_gene: TRBJ1-2
v_gene: TRBV30
CDR3aa: CAWSVLRGLGGYTF
CDR3nt: TGTGCCTGGAGTGTACTGAGGGGGCTCGGGGGCTACACCTTC

d_gene: TRBD1
abundance: once
j_gene: TRBJ1-1
v_gene: TRBV2
CDR3aa: CASSETGSTEAFF
CDR3nt: TGTGCCAGCAGTGAGACAGGGTCCACTGAAGCTTTCTTT

d_gene: .
abundance: .
j_gene: TRBJ2-1
v_gene: TRBV19
CDR3aa: CASSIDSGFQFF
CDR3nt: TGTGCCAGTAGTATAGACTCAGGGTTCCAGTTCTTC

d_gene: .
abundance: .
j_gene: TRBJ1-5
v_gene: TRBV10-3
CDR3aa: CAISETPTSGQPQHF
CDR3nt: TGTGCCATCAGTGAGACGCCGACTTCGGGGCAGCCCCAGCATTTT

d_gene: .
abundance: .
j_gene: TRBJ1-1
v_gene: TRBV7-2
CDR3aa: CASSRTQGRSAFF
CDR3nt: TGTGCCAGCAGCCGAACGCAGGGGAGATCGGCTTTCTTT

d_gene: .
abundance: once
j_gene: TRBJ2-7
v_gene: TRBV28
CDR3aa: CASSSFSAESSYEQYF
CDR3nt: TGTGCCAGCAGTTCGTTTTCAGCGGAAAGCTCCTACGAGCAGTACTTC

d_gene: .
abundance: .
j_gene: TRBJ2-3
v_gene: TRBV9
CDR3aa: CASSVDSPHSTDTQYF
CDR3nt: TGTGCCAGCAGCGTAGACAGTCCCCATAGCACAGATACGCAGTATTTT

d_gene: TRBD2
abundance: .
j_gene: TRBJ2-1
v_gene: TRBV5-6
CDR3aa: CASSVGKRGNEQFF
CDR3nt: TGTGCCAGCAGCGTCGGGAAGCGGGGCAATGAGCAGTTCTTC

d_gene: .
abundance: .
j_gene: TRBJ1-1
v_gene: TRBV5-5
CDR3aa: CASINGGDTEAFF
CDR3nt: TGTGCCAGCATCAACGGGGGGGACACTGAAGCTTTCTTT

d_gene: TRBD1
abundance: .
j_gene: TRBJ2-1
v_gene: TRBV9
CDR3aa: CASSDLQGGMNEQFF
CDR3nt: TGTGCCAGCAGCGACCTTCAAGGGGGCATGAATGAGCAGTTCTTC

d_gene: .
abundance: .
j_gene: TRBJ1-1
v_gene: TRBV2
CDR3aa: CASSGTLNTEAFF
CDR3nt: TGTGCCAGCAGTGGGACATTGAACACTGAAGCTTTCTTT

d_gene: .
abundance: .
j_gene: TRBJ1-2
v_gene: TRBV10-3
CDR3aa: CAISEQNYGYTF
CDR3nt: TGTGCCATCAGTGAACAGAACTATGGCTACACCTTC

d_gene: TRBD1
abundance: .
j_gene: TRBJ1-2
v_gene: TRBV7-9
CDR3aa: CASSLGTGIGYTF
CDR3nt: TGTGCCAGCAGCCTAGGGACAGGGATCGGCTACACCTTC

d_gene: .
abundance: once
j_gene: TRBJ2-5
v_gene: TRBV7-8
CDR3aa: CASSWTQETQYF
CDR3nt: TGTGCCAGCAGCTGGACTCAAGAGACCCAGTACTTC

d_gene: TRBD1
abundance: .
j_gene: TRBJ2-7
v_gene: TRBV30
CDR3aa: CAWSWDRRLDYEQYF
CDR3nt: TGTGCCTGGAGTTGGGACAGGAGGCTGGACTACGAGCAGTACTTC

d_gene: TRBD1
abundance: .
j_gene: TRBJ2-7
v_gene: TRBV4-1
CDR3aa: CASSQDSTGGMNEQYF
CDR3nt: TGCGCCAGCAGCCAAGATTCGACAGGGGGTATGAACGAGCAGTACTTC

d_gene: .
abundance: .
j_gene: TRBJ1-5
v_gene: TRBV10-3
CDR3aa: CAISDKGSVGGGKPQHF
CDR3nt: TGTGCCATCAGTGATAAAGGTTCGGTGGGGGGGGGAAAACCCCAGCATTTT

d_gene: TRBD1
abundance: .
j_gene: TRBJ1-5
v_gene: TRBV4-1
CDR3aa: CASSLKQGVSNQPQHF
CDR3nt: TGCGCCAGCAGCCTAAAACAGGGGGTGAGCAATCAGCCCCAGCATTTT

d_gene: .
abundance: few
j_gene: TRBJ2-7
v_gene: TRBV5-1
CDR3aa: CASSFNPTVSYEQYF
CDR3nt: TGCGCCAGCAGCTTTAACCCGACAGTCTCCTACGAGCAGTACTTC

d_gene: TRBD2
abundance: .
j_gene: TRBJ2-7
v_gene: TRBV7-9
CDR3aa: CASTDETSFPYEQYF
CDR3nt: TGTGCCAGCACCGATGAGACTAGCTTCCCCTACGAGCAGTACTTC